This TCR beta chain was documented in a study of blood T cells in healthy people across ages. Alongside a J-beta primer mix, a sample-barcoded 5' primer served in a second PCR lasting about 7 to 12 cycles. TCRdb reprocessed the 5' RACE reads via MiXCR and lists one record per CDR3 protein. The sample yields 600,000 to 800,000 distinct CDR3 sequences, approximately 52% seen once. The sample holds many counts of this clonotype. Germline V CDR1 and CDR2: LGHDT, YNNKEL (reference sequence). V lost 4 bases, J lost 8 bases, and 8 bases stayed unmatched. CDR3 length: 15 amino acids. This clonotype originated in a woman older than 75 in good health. This chain joins TRBV3-1 and TRBJ2-1; 10 nucleotides agree with TRBD2. The sample was blood. The DNA of the CDR3 is TGTGCCAGCAGCCCCTACCGTACTAGCGGGGATGAGCAGTTCTTC. Translation: CASSPYRTSGDEQFF.